This TCR beta chain appears in the sequencing data of a study of blood T cell repertoires in COVID-19 (dated by TCRdb to about 2020). For the study in its entirety: Samples from collaborators originated in the United States, Italy and Spain and spanned both the acute and convalescent phases of COVID-19. Where HLA class I and class II types were available, the types were taken from metadata supplied by the sample provider, not from assay-based typing. The repertoires were released in a freely available public database meant as a resource for research on the immune response to SARS-CoV-2. The samples were drawn from two sources: the first 160 participants of the ongoing ImmuneRACE study, and some 1,300 subjects contributed by 6 global collaborators. The material from the prospective study consisted of cDNA or gDNA derived from T cells, B-cell-depleted T cells, or PBMCs. Subjects who had been exposed to COVID-19, were actively infected with it, or had recovered from it provided the deeply sampled blood TCRbeta repertoires that made up the dataset. A de-identified subject ID, COVID-19 status, age in years and sex were almost always included in the sample metadata. The investigation overall reported the following: Clinical and demographic metadata were provided uncurated, with the amount varying by source and participant.

Whole blood was collected in K2EDTA tubes by collaborating institutions according to the institutions' own protocols. Collaborator samples were shipped for TCRbeta analysis as frozen whole blood, isolated PBMCs, or DNA extracted from either sample type. As concerns this clone: The antigen it recognizes is unknown. No per-base quality is available; no much larger clone lies one base away.

TCRbeta CDR3 regions were amplified from genomic DNA using the immunoSEQ Assay, a bias-controlled multiplex PCR. Per the source publication's procedure: The number of nucleated cells in each sample was estimated from the amplification of reference gene primers within the assay. To quantify the absolute abundance of each unique TCRbeta CDR3 rearrangement, sequence reads were collapsed and filtered. For each sample, productive Simpson clonality was calculated as the square root of Simpson's diversity index over productive rearrangements. In TCRdb, the immuneACCESS table is reduced to in-frame sequences with V and J assigned. These tables do not hold every clone; where another copy was compared, an unresolved V gene accounts for under half, and the others remain unexplained. For V, J and clone size, that table is used; D and trimming come from the DNA. The sample profile shows 60,000 or so clones; more than 65% of them were found once. About 25% of the sample is held by the ten biggest clonotypes.

Spanning cysteine to phenylalanine, the CDR3 consists of 13 amino acids. Only the CDR3 region is kept as DNA, spanning 39 bases read in frame from base 1. V is pared back by 5 bases and J by 15 bases, with 20 bases lying between the germline termini. In the germline V gene, CDR1 corresponds to SGHAT and CDR2 to FQNNGV. The origin of this receptor is a human donor in a cohort sampled during active COVID-19. The sequenced sample was peripheral blood. The chain employs TRBV11-2 and TRBJ2-1; possibly the D gene is TRBD2, per 6 matching bases. The DNA sequence is as follows: TGTGCCAGCAGCCGGTCAATACCGGGAGCTTTGTTCTTC. The encoded protein is CASSRSIPGALFF.